The clone carrying this T cell receptor beta chain was recorded at least ten times. Amplified TCR beta CDR3 regions derived from RNA transcripts. During a first-round RT-PCR of the TCR CDR3, the HTBI primer set was used. TCRdb re-derived calls from the multiplex PCR reads in MiXCR, one entry per CDR3 protein. The table lists about 690,000 distinct CDR3 sequences, around 15% of them singletons. The entry originates in a study of T cells in Graves' hyperthyroidism and ophthalmopathy. In patients aged 18 to 65, hyperthyroidism was newly diagnosed, with duration under 2 months. Not enrolled were patients with uncontrolled infection, other autoimmune disease, pregnancy or lactation. Sample: blood. This sequence was found in a man aged 50 to 59 with Graves' hyperthyroidism.

In nucleotides, the CDR3 is TGTGCCAGCAGTTCGACTAGCGGGATGCGGGTTGAGCAGTTCTTC. Amino acids: CASSSTSGMRVEQFF. The chain employs TRBV28 and TRBJ2-1, with 11 bases lining up with TRBD2. Losses at the gene ends were 4 bases for V and 9 bases for J; bases not matched to a gene: 8. Germline lookup yields CDR1 MDHEN and CDR2 SYDVKM. The CDR3 extends over 15 amino acids.